The rows below give T cell receptor beta chains drawn from one sample of a study of blood T cell repertoires in COVID-19. Profiling relied on immunoSEQ multiplex PCR, and the TCRdb table lists in-frame clones only, not all of them. This sample carries about 180,000 clones, about 82% of them seen once, and the ten largest clones take under 9.5%. What was sequenced was PBMCs or T cells enriched from blood (not recorded which). All receptors come from a woman in her 30s who had recovered from COVID-19. The CDR3 runs from the conserved cysteine through the conserved F or W. The order of the fields is D gene, J gene, clone size, V gene, CDR3 protein, CDR3 DNA. A D gene is named only where the DNA matches it firmly. Where a row states a size, it is once, few, many or the class of an expanded clone; other rows omit it.

TRBD1 TRBJ1-2 NA TRBV5-5 CASSHTQGGINYGYTF TGTGCCAGCAGCCACACACAGGGGGGGATCAACTATGGCTACACCTTC
NA TRBJ1-5 NA TRBV18 CASSQKGGAGNQPQHF TGTGCCAGCTCCCAAAAAGGGGGTGCGGGCAATCAGCCCCAGCATTTT
TRBD2 TRBJ2-7 few TRBV11-2 CASSFPAGGRRNEQYF TGTGCCAGCAGCTTCCCGGCGGGGGGCCGCAGGAACGAGCAGTACTTC
NA TRBJ1-1 NA TRBV25-1 CASSGLMGTEAFF TGTGCCAGCAGCGGACTGATGGGCACTGAAGCTTTCTTT
NA TRBJ2-7 NA TRBV28 CASSSQRRDISYEQYF TGTGCCAGCAGTAGCCAACGCCGGGACATATCCTACGAGCAGTACTTC
TRBD2 TRBJ2-7 NA TRBV18 CASSPTNSGSEGVLYEQYF TGTGCCAGCTCACCAACCAACAGCGGGAGTGAGGGGGTTCTCTACGAGCAGTACTTC
TRBD2 TRBJ2-3 few TRBV9 CASSADTGGTQYF TGTGCCAGCAGCGCCGACACGGGGGGTACGCAGTATTTT
NA TRBJ2-5 NA TRBV18 CASSPSRQETQYF TGTGCCAGCTCACCATCACGGCAAGAGACCCAGTACTTC
TRBD2 TRBJ2-1 NA TRBV10-1 CASSEFTGGEYNEQFF TGCGCCAGCAGTGAATTTACGGGAGGGGAATACAATGAGCAGTTCTTC
NA TRBJ2-2 once TRBV27 CASSLRTGELFF TGTGCCAGCAGTTTGCGCACCGGGGAGCTGTTTTTT
NA TRBJ2-3 NA TRBV5-6 CASSLAGFGDTQYF TGTGCCAGCAGCTTGGCAGGGTTCGGAGATACGCAGTATTTT
TRBD2 TRBJ2-7 NA TRBV6-4 CASSDRRGLAVYEQYF TGTGCCAGCAGTGACAGGAGAGGACTAGCTGTTTACGAGCAGTACTTC
TRBD1 TRBJ1-1 once TRBV19 CASSTRQGRTEAFF TGTGCCAGTAGTACAAGACAGGGTCGGACTGAAGCTTTCTTT
TRBD2 TRBJ2-3 few TRBV7-8 CASSSRTSGSTDTQYF TGTGCCAGCAGCTCGAGGACTAGCGGAAGCACAGATACGCAGTATTTT
NA TRBJ2-5 NA TRBV19 CASSIASTGWETQYF TGTGCCAGTAGTATAGCCTCTACAGGGTGGGAGACCCAGTACTTC
NA TRBJ1-6 NA TRBV4-2 CASSQGQADNSPLHF TGTGCCAGCAGCCAAGGACAGGCGGATAATTCACCCCTCCACTTT
TRBD1 TRBJ1-4 NA TRBV3-1/TRBV3-2 CASSPSMGTASGILFF TGTGCCAGCAGCCCCTCGATGGGGACAGCCTCCGGAATACTGTTTTTT
NA TRBJ2-2 NA TRBV7-9 CASSLGFRRATGELFF TGTGCCAGCAGCTTAGGATTTAGGAGGGCTACCGGGGAGCTGTTTTTT
TRBD2 TRBJ2-2 few TRBV5-6 CASSFSRLSGGFGTGELFF TGTGCCAGCAGCTTTAGTCGTCTTAGCGGGGGCTTTGGCACCGGGGAGCTGTTTTTT
NA TRBJ2-4 NA TRBV19 CASSNAGQAKNIQYF TGTGCCAGTAGTAACGCTGGGCAAGCCAAAAACATTCAGTACTTC
NA TRBJ2-1 NA TRBV19 CATRGGNEQFF TGTGCCACCAGAGGGGGCAATGAGCAGTTCTTC
TRBD2 TRBJ2-5 NA TRBV5-6 CASSLVASGLGETQYF TGTGCCAGCAGCTTGGTGGCTAGCGGGTTGGGGGAGACCCAGTACTTC
NA TRBJ2-7 once TRBV27 CASSPGHLYEQYF TGTGCCAGCAGTCCGGGACACCTCTACGAGCAGTACTTC
NA TRBJ2-7 NA TRBV5-1 CASSNPGPASYEQYF TGCGCCAGCAGCAATCCGGGTCCAGCTTCCTACGAGCAGTACTTC
NA TRBJ2-5 NA TRBV11-2 CASSLAGSETQYF TGTGCCAGCAGCTTAGCGGGATCAGAGACCCAGTACTTC
TRBD2 TRBJ2-7 NA TRBV4-2 CASSQEPTGLVNEQYF TGTGCCAGCAGCCAAGAGCCTACGGGACTAGTCAACGAGCAGTACTTC
TRBD1 TRBJ2-7 NA TRBV7-9 CASGTGDDEQYF TGTGCCAGCGGGACAGGGGATGACGAGCAGTACTTC
TRBD2 TRBJ2-2 NA TRBV19 CASIKLSGRATGELFF TGTGCCAGTATAAAGCTCAGCGGGAGGGCCACCGGGGAGCTGTTTTTT
NA TRBJ1-1 NA TRBV28 CASSLLVNSEAFF TGTGCCAGCAGTTTATTGGTGAACAGTGAAGCTTTCTTT
TRBD2 TRBJ2-7 NA TRBV10-3 CAISDLAGGSYEQYF TGTGCCATCAGTGACCTAGCGGGGGGCTCCTACGAGCAGTACTTC
TRBD1 TRBJ1-2 NA TRBV5-5 CASSLGQGRNYGYTF TGTGCCAGCAGCCTCGGACAGGGAAGGAACTATGGCTACACCTTC
NA TRBJ2-6 NA TRBV6-1 CASSEGGRIYSGANVLTF TGTGCCAGCAGTGAAGGGGGCAGGATCTACTCTGGGGCCAACGTCCTGACTTTC
TRBD1 TRBJ1-4 NA TRBV7-2 CASSLPHPGQGSREKLFF TGTGCCAGCAGCTTACCACATCCGGGACAGGGGAGTCGAGAAAAACTGTTTTTT
TRBD2 TRBJ2-1 NA TRBV4-1 CASSQTLAGKEQFF TGCGCCAGCAGCCAAACCCTAGCGGGAAAAGAGCAGTTCTTC
NA TRBJ1-2 NA TRBV2 CASSEARQTTSYGYTF TGTGCCAGCAGTGAAGCGAGGCAGACCACTAGCTATGGCTACACCTTC
NA TRBJ1-1 few TRBV19 CASTRTLGRATNTEAFF TGTGCCAGTACTCGAACATTGGGCAGGGCGACGAACACTGAAGCTTTCTTT
TRBD1 TRBJ2-7 once TRBV5-1 CASSLTDRALYEQYF TGCGCCAGCAGCTTGACGGACAGGGCTCTCTACGAGCAGTACTTC
NA TRBJ2-5 few TRBV27 CARQKTQYF TGTGCCAGACAAAAGACCCAGTACTTC
NA TRBJ1-2 NA TRBV5-1 CASSLASTEGYTF TGCGCCAGCAGCTTGGCCTCCACCGAGGGCTACACCTTC
TRBD1 TRBJ1-2 NA TRBV5-4 CASSLNRGYGYTF TGTGCCAGCAGCTTAAACAGGGGCTATGGCTACACCTTC
TRBD1 TRBJ1-2 NA TRBV28 CASSSTGGDYGYTF TGTGCCAGCAGTTCGACAGGGGGCGACTATGGCTACACCTTC
NA TRBJ2-6 NA TRBV27 CASSLWAGARGANVLTF TGTGCCAGCAGTTTATGGGCAGGGGCCCGTGGGGCCAACGTCCTGACTTTC
TRBD2 TRBJ2-2 once TRBV11-3 CASSLWRGANTGELFF TGTGCCAGCAGCTTATGGCGGGGGGCGAACACCGGGGAGCTGTTTTTT
TRBD1 TRBJ2-6 NA TRBV2 CASDRVISGANVLTF TGTGCCAGTGACAGGGTGATCTCTGGGGCCAACGTCCTGACTTTC
NA TRBJ1-2 NA TRBV7-8 CASSLARGAGYTF TGTGCCAGCAGCTTAGCGCGGGGGGCTGGCTACACCTTC
TRBD1 TRBJ1-2 once TRBV29-1 CSVEDSLTDRGNYGYTF TGCAGCGTTGAAGATAGCTTGACGGACAGGGGTAACTATGGCTACACCTTC
TRBD1 TRBJ2-7 NA TRBV18 CASSPSTGGTYEQYF TGTGCCAGCTCACCAAGTACAGGGGGCACCTACGAGCAGTACTTC
NA TRBJ1-2 NA TRBV3-1/TRBV3-2 CASSQDDRLPLGYTF TGTGCCAGCAGCCAAGATGACAGGCTACCTTTGGGCTACACCTTC
TRBD1 TRBJ1-5 NA TRBV19 CASSSGQGGNQPQHF TGTGCCAGTAGTTCTGGACAGGGGGGCAATCAGCCCCAGCATTTT
TRBD2 TRBJ2-7 NA TRBV5-4 CASSSGTRTSGRAIYEQYF TGTGCCAGCAGCTCTGGAACGAGGACTAGCGGGAGGGCAATCTACGAGCAGTACTTC
NA TRBJ2-5 NA TRBV16 CASSQFLETKETQYF TGTGCCAGCAGCCAATTTCTAGAAACCAAAGAGACCCAGTACTTC
TRBD2 TRBJ2-7 NA TRBV10-2 CASSDGGGKYEQYF TGCGCCAGCAGTGATGGGGGAGGGAAATACGAGCAGTACTTC
TRBD1 TRBJ2-7 NA TRBV5-1 CASTPGQPNSQQYF TGCGCCAGCACCCCGGGACAGCCCAATAGCCAGCAGTACTTC
NA TRBJ1-4 NA TRBV6-1 CASSELRATNEKLFF TGTGCCAGCAGTGAACTACGAGCAACTAATGAAAAACTGTTTTTT